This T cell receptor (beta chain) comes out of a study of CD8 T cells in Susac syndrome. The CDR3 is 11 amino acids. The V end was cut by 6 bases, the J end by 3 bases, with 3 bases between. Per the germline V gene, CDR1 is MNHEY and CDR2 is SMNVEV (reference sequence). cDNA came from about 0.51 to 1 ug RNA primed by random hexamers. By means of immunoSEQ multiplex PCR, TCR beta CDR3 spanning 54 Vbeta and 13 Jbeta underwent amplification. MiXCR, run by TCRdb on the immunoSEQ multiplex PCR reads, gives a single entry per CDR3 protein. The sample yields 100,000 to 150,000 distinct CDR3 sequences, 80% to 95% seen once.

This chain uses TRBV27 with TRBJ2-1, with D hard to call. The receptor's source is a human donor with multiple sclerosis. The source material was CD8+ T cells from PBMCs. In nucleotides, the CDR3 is TGTGCCAGCAGGATCTACAATGAGCAGTTCTTC. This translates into CASRIYNEQFF.